This TCR beta chain was profiled in a study of T cells in localized non-small cell lung cancer (dated by TCRdb to about 2020). In the study overall: Comparing tumors with uninvolved tumor-adjacent lungs, the study looked at the T cell repertoires of fewer than 250 patients with early-stage NSCLC. The cohort consisted of approximately 240 treatment-naive NSCLC patients whose localized lung tumors had been resected. NSCLC patients had a mean age of roughly 66 years, and fewer than 150 were male and about 98 female.

TCR beta CDR3 regions were sequenced from DNA using the immunoSEQ Assay. Processing in the source paper ran as follows. To compute T cell density, TCR beta template counts were normalized to usable DNA, which was estimated by amplifying housekeeping genes. Richness was estimated with the preseqR package, extrapolating to 400,000 templates for PBMC samples and 120,000 templates for tissue samples. Clonality was taken to be one minus Pielou's evenness. Differential abundance testing on productive amino-acid clonotypes, with a minimum total count of 5 and an alpha of 0.1, was used to identify tissue-enriched TCRs. The Jaccard Index and the Morisita Overlap Index were used to measure repertoire overlap between compartments. GLIPH grouped TCR beta CDR3s together with public tetramer-defined viral CDR3s, and a viral motif had to include at least three viral sequences and show V-gene enrichment. Not all clones reach the TCRdb copy of this immuneACCESS table, which keeps in-frame sequences only. Checked studies attribute under half of the gap to unresolved V genes and leave the rest unexplained. The V and J calls and the clone size are those of that table, but D and trimming were determined from the DNA. This sample comprises approximately 1,500 clones, 34% of them detected only once. About 15% of the sample rests with the top ten.

This clone is identified as hyperexpanded (1% or more). Its specific antigen is unknown. Base qualities are not at hand, and no much larger clone is one base apart. The CDR3 spans 16 residues, from the cysteine through the phenylalanine. Of all the DNA, just the CDR3 is kept, 48 bases in frame from base 1. The germline ends are 11 bases apart after V is trimmed by 1 base and J by 0 bases. Uninvolved adjacent lung was obtained at least 2 cm from the tumor margin, and the absence of atypia was confirmed by two independent pathologists. At diagnosis, tumor, uninvolved tumor-adjacent lung and peripheral blood were collected and then preserved as a mix of FFPE and fresh-frozen material. Results the study describes overall, beyond this receptor: Multi-region tumor sequencing was not performed, so intratumor heterogeneity could not be excluded. Longer overall survival was associated with higher blood T cell density, whereas shorter survival was associated with higher adjacent-lung clonality. Because the study design was exploratory, TCR variables were selected using unadjusted p-values without false-discovery rate correction. Uninvolved tumor-adjacent lung showed the highest T cell clonality, higher than tumor, which suggests more focused antigenic responses in the uninvolved tumor-adjacent lung. A median of about 53 of the top 100 tumor clones were detected in paired uninvolved adjacent lung, and approximately 28 of these tumor clones were also found among the top 100 clones of the paired uninvolved adjacent lung.

The chain was built from TRBV23-1 and TRBJ2-3; confidence is insufficient to name the D gene. TRBV23-1 falls under the ORF class, with uncertain function. This sample comprised normal lung tissue next to the tumor, obtained before any cancer treatment. The origin of this receptor is a woman aged 35-75 years with stage I lung adenocarcinoma. The CDR3: CASSQWAGPSTDTQYF. Read as DNA, the sequence is TGCGCCAGCAGTCAATGGGCCGGACCTAGCACAGATACGCAGTATTTT.